In its sample, the clone carrying this T cell receptor (beta chain) was seen a few times. Its antigen is not identified. The germline V gene has CDR1 LNHDA and CDR2 SQIVND (reference sequence). Trimming cost V 11 bases and J 6 bases; bases outside gene matches: 19. The CDR3 covers 17 residues. These data originate in a study of neurological immune-mediated disorders. General study points: Expanded clones shared no identical CDR3 amino acid sequences across subjects, which suggested private TCR-beta repertoires in all groups. TCR clonal expansion peaked in HTLV-1-associated myelopathy patients and was lowest in multiple sclerosis patients.

The cDNA was synthesized by 5'RACE incorporating 10-nucleotide random UMIs. MiXCR, run by TCRdb on the 5' RACE reads, gives a single entry per CDR3 protein. The sample contains about 84,000 distinct CDR3 sequences, over 9% of which appear only once. Source material was 2 million unsorted PBMCs, stored at -80 °C in RNAlater. This TCR derives from a man aged 35 to 55 in good health. The sequenced sample consisted of PBMCs. The chain combines TRBV19 with TRBJ2-2; 9 bases align to TRBD2. The CDR3, as DNA: TGTGCCTCCAAAGGGGGAACCGGACTAGCGTCGGCCGGGGAGCTGTTTTTT. Translating gives CASKGGTGLASAGELFF.